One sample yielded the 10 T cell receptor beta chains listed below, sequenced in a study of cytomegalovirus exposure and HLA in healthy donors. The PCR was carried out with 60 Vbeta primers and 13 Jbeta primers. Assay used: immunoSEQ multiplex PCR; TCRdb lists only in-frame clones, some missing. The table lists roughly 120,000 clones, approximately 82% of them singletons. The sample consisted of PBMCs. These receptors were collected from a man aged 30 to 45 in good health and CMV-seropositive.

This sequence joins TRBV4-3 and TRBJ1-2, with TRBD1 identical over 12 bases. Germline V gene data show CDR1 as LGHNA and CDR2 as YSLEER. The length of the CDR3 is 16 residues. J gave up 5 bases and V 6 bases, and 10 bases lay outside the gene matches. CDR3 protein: CASRHLGTGGAYGYTF. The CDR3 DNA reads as TGCGCCAGCAGACATTTGGGGACAGGGGGCGCTTATGGCTACACCTTC.

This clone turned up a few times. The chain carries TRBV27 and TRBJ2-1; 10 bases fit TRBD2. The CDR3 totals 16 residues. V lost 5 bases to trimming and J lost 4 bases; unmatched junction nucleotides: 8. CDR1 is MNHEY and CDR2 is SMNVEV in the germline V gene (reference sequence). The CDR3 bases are TGTGCCAGCAGTCGAACAGCGGGGGGGCTTTACAATGAGCAGTTCTTC. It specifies CASSRTAGGLYNEQFF.

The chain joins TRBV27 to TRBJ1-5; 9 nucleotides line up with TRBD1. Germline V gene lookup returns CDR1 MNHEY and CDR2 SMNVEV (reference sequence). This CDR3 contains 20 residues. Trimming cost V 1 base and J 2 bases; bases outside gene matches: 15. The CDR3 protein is CASSLLRDRVPRGRNQPQHF. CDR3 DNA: TGTGCCAGCAGTTTATTAAGGGACAGGGTCCCCCGAGGGCGCAATCAGCCCCAGCATTTT.

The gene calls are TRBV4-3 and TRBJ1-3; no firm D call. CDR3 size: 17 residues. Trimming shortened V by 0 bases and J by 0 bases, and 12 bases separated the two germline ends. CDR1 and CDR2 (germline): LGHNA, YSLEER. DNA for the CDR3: TGCGCCAGCAGCCAAGATTTGCGAGTAACCTCTGGAAACACCATATATTTT. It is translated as CASSQDLRVTSGNTIYF.

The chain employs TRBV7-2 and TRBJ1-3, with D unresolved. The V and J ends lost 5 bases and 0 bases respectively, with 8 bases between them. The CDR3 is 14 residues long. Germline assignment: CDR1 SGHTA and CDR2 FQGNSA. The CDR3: CASSRISSGNTIYF. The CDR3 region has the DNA TGTGCCAGCAGCCGTATTAGCTCTGGAAACACCATATATTTT.

For the CDR3, the DNA is TGTGCCTGGAGTGGAGGACAGGGTCTAAATCAGCCCCAGCATTTT. This translates into CAWSGGQGLNQPQHF. This chain connects TRBV30 to TRBJ1-5; 8 bases line up with TRBD1. From germline, CDR1 is GTSNPN and CDR2 SVGIG (reference sequence). The CDR3 length is 15 residues. V lost 1 base and J lost 4; bases outside the gene matches: 6.

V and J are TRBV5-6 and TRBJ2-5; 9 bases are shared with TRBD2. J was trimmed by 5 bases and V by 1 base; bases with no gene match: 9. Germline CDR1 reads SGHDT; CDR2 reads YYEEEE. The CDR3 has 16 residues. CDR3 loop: CASSLRSGGPSETQYF. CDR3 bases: TGTGCCAGCAGCTTGCGTAGCGGGGGACCGTCGGAGACCCAGTACTTC. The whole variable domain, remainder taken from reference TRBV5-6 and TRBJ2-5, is DAGVTQSPTHLIKTRGQQVTLRCSPKSGHDTVSWYQQALGQGPQFIFQYYEEEERQRGNFPDRFSGHQFPNYSSELNVNALLLGDSALYLCASSLRSGGPSETQYFGPGTRLLVL.

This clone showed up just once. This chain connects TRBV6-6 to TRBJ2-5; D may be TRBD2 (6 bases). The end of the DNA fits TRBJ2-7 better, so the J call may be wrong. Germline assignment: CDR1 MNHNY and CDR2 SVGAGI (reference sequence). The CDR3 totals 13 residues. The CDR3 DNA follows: TGTGCCAGCTCCGAGCTAGCGACCTACGAGCAGTACTTC. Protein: CASSELATYEQYF.

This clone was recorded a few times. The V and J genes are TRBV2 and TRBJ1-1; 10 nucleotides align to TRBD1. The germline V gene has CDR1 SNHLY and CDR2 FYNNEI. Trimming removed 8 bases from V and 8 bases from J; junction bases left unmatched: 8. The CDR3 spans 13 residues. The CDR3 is CASGLWDRGEAFF. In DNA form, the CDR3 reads TGTGCCAGCGGCCTCTGGGACAGGGGCGAAGCTTTCTTT.

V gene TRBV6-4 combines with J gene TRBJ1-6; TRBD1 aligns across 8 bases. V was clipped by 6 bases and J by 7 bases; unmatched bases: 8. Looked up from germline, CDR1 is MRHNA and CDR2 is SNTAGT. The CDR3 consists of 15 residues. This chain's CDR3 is CASSSTGGKNSPLHF. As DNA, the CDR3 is TGTGCCAGCAGCTCCACAGGGGGTAAAAATTCACCCCTCCACTTT.